Following are 15 T cell receptor beta chains from one sample sequenced in a study of response to subunit inactivated influenza vaccine. TCRdb called the RT-PCR reads again in MiXCR, with one record for every CDR3 protein. Of 250,000 to 350,000 distinct CDR3 sequences listed, about 20% are singletons. The sequenced sample was PBMCs from blood, obtained 21 months after vaccination. Receptor source: a man aged 45 to 70 who received an inactivated influenza vaccine.

The CDR3 loop reads CASSPRQHLPGNTIYF. Here the CDR3 DNA reads TGTGCCAGCAGCCCGAGACAGCACTTACCTGGAAACACCATATATTTT. The V call is TRBV7-9, the J call TRBJ1-3; possible D gene TRBD1, 5 bases. Trimming shortened V by 5 bases and J by 2 bases, and 16 bases separated the two germline ends. The CDR3 is 16 residues long. Germline loops: CDR1 SEHNR, CDR2 FQNEAQ (reference sequence).

The chain couples TRBV18 to TRBJ2-1; TRBD1 agrees at 7 bases. Germline V gives CDR1 KGHSH, CDR2 LQKENI. The CDR3 covers 14 residues. Trimming took 2 bases from V and 7 from J; bases not matched to a gene: 5. CDR3 in amino acids: CASSPERQGNEQFF. The DNA for the CDR3 is TGTGCCAGCTCACCAGAGAGACAGGGTAATGAGCAGTTCTTC.

This clonotype has more than one count but fewer than ten. The chain has TRBV7-2 and TRBJ1-1; possibly TRBD1 for D (5 bases). The CDR3 length is 15 residues. V lost 4 bases, J lost 5 bases, and 17 bases lay in between. The germline CDR1 and CDR2 sequences are SGHTA and FQGNSA. As DNA, the CDR3 is TGTGCCAGCAGCTGGGGGAGGGGCCTTCCGACTGAAGCTTTCTTT. This codes for CASSWGRGLPTEAFF.

This rearrangement joins TRBV29-1 to TRBJ2-3; D is undetermined. CDR3 size: 15 residues. V shed 0 bases and J shed 1 base, with 11 bases lying between them. The germline V gene encodes CDR1 SQVTM and CDR2 ANQGSEA. CDR3 loop: CSVEDLPDGTDTQYF. The CDR3 region has the DNA TGCAGCGTTGAAGATTTGCCAGATGGCACAGATACGCAGTATTTT.

V gene TRBV6-5 combines with J gene TRBJ2-5; 9 bases map to TRBD1. The V gene end was trimmed by 2 bases and the J gene end by 5 bases; junction bases not matched to a gene: 6. The germline V gene encodes CDR1 MNHEY and CDR2 SVGAGI. CDR3 length equals 15 residues. The CDR3 DNA sequence: TGTGCCAGCAGTTACGGGACAGGGAGTCGGGAGACCCAGTACTTC. It specifies CASSYGTGSRETQYF.

This clonotype turned up a few times. V and J are TRBV12-3 or TRBV12-4 and TRBJ2-1; 7 bases fit TRBD2. The CDR3 is 15 residues long. Unmatched junction bases numbered 7, after V lost 3 bases and J lost 5 bases. The DNA of the CDR3 is TGTGCCAGCAGTTTTCGCGGGAGCCCCCACAATGAGCAGTTCTTC. This translates into CASSFRGSPHNEQFF.

The rearrangement uses TRBV7-2 and TRBJ2-7; the match to TRBD1 covers 8 bases. CDR3 size: 16 residues. In germline, CDR1 is SGHTA, CDR2 FQGNSA. V lost 1 base and J lost 1; bases outside the gene matches: 6. The CDR3 reads CASSLVGTGISYEQYF. The CDR3 DNA reads TGTGCCAGCAGCTTAGTTGGGACAGGCATATCCTACGAGCAGTACTTC.

This clonotype was seen a few times. The chain recombines TRBV7-2 with TRBJ1-3, with D unresolved. There are 15 residues in the CDR3. Trimming left V 5 bases short and J 0 bases short, with 11 bases between. Germline CDR1 SGHTA, CDR2 FQGNSA. The CDR3 bases are TGTGCCAGCAGCCTCGGACGGATCTCTGGAAACACCATATATTTT. The encoded protein is CASSLGRISGNTIYF.

The chain is built from TRBV6-2 or TRBV6-3 and TRBJ2-7; no clear D gene. The V end lost 3 bases, the J end lost 7 bases, and 10 bases lay between the germline ends. The CDR3 contains 12 residues. Germline V lookup: CDR1 MNHEY, CDR2 SVGEGT. CDR3 bases: TGTGCCAGCAGTTATTCCTCGGGTGAGCAGTACTTC. It translates to CASSYSSGEQYF.

The J gene is TRBJ2-1, the V gene TRBV7-2; TRBD1 or TRBD2 may be the D gene (5 bases each). V shed 5 bases and J shed 14 bases, with 22 bases lying between them. This CDR3 is 14 amino acids long. Germline CDR1 SGHTA, CDR2 FQGNSA. CDR3 amino acids: CASSPGTPPGTKFF. The CDR3 nucleotides are TGTGCCAGCAGCCCCGGGACCCCCCCGGGGACGAAGTTCTTC. Full variable domain (outside the CDR3, taken from reference TRBV7-2 and TRBJ2-1): GAGVSQSPSNKVTEKGKDVELRCDPISGHTALYWYRQSLGQGLEFLIYFQGNSAPDKSGLPSDRFSAERTGGSVSTLTIQRTQQEDSAVYLCASSPGTPPGTKFFGPGTRLTVL.

This clonotype was recorded a few times. The rearrangement uses TRBV6-1 and TRBJ1-2; D not resolved. V shed 8 bases and J shed 5 bases, with 21 bases lying between them. This CDR3 comprises 15 residues. Looked up from germline, CDR1 is MNHNS and CDR2 is SASEGT. CDR3 DNA: TGTGCCAGCTCGTGGGGTGAAGGTAGTCTTTATGGCTACACCTTC. This gives the protein CASSWGEGSLYGYTF.

Only a few counts were recorded for this clonotype. The J gene is TRBJ1-3, the V gene TRBV10-3; D gene unclear. Germline V gene data show CDR1 as ENHRY and CDR2 as SYGVKD. The CDR3 sequence is 13 residues long. Trimming took 4 bases from V and 0 from J, leaving 4 bases between them. CDR3 amino acids: CAISGSSGNTIYF. The CDR3 DNA reads as TGTGCCATCAGTGGAAGCTCTGGAAACACCATATATTTT.

This clonotype was observed a handful of times. This chain links TRBV5-1 with TRBJ1-2; D is undetermined. This CDR3 is built from 15 residues. Germline V CDR1 and CDR2: SGHRS, YFSETQ. V dropped 0 bases and J dropped 0 bases, with 9 bases sitting between them. The CDR3 nucleotides are TGCGCCAGCAGCTTGGACAGTCAAGCTAACTATGGCTACACCTTC. This encodes CASSLDSQANYGYTF.

This clonotype appeared a few times. The chain employs TRBV12-3 or TRBV12-4 and TRBJ1-6; D might be TRBD1 (6 bases). The CDR3 spans 15 residues. The germline V and J ends were trimmed by 4 bases and 9 bases, with 16 bases remaining between them. The CDR3 is CASSSSGAGTSPLHF. The CDR3 region has the DNA TGTGCCAGCAGTTCATCAGGGGCCGGTACTTCACCCCTCCACTTT.

This clonotype was counted a few times. The CDR3 DNA sequence: TGCAGTGCTGGGACGGTTGAGACCCAGTACTTC. It translates to CSAGTVETQYF. This chain links TRBV20-1 with TRBJ2-5; D tentatively reads TRBD1 or TRBD2 (5 bases each). V gave up 5 bases and J gave up 5 bases, with 9 bases separating them. CDR1 and CDR2 from the germline V gene are DFQATT and SNEGSKA (reference sequence). The CDR3 has 11 residues.